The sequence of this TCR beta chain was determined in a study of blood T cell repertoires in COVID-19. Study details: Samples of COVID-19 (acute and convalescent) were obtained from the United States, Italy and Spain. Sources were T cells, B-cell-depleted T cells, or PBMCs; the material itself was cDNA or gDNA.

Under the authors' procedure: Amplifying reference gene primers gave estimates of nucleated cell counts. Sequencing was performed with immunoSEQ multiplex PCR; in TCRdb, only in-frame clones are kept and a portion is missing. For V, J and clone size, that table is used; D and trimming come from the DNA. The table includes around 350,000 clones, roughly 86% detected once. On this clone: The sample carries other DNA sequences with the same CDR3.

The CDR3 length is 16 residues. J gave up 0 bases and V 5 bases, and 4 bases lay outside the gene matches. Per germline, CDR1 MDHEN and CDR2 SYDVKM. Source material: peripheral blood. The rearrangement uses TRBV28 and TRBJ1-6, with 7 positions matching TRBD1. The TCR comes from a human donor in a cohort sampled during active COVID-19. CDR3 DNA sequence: TGTGCCAGCAGTCCGACAGGGAGCTCCTATAATTCACCCCTCCACTTT. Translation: CASSPTGSSYNSPLHF.